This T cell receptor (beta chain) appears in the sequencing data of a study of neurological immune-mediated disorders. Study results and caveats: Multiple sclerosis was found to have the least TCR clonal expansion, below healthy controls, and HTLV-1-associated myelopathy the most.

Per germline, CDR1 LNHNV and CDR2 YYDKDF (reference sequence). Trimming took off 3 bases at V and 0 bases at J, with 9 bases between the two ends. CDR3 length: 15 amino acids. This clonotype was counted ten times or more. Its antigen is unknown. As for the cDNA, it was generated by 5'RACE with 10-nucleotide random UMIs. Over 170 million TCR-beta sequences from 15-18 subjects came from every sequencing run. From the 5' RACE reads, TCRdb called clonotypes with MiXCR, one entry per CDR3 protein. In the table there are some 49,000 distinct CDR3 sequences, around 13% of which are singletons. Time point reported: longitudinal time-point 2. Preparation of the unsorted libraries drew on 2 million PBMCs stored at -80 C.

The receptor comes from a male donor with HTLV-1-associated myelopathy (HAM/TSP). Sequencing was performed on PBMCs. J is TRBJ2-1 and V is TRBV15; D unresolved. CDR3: CATSSGWSSYNEQFF. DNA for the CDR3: TGTGCCACCAGCAGTGGATGGAGCTCCTACAATGAGCAGTTCTTC.